The source of this T cell receptor (beta chain) is a study of T-cell reconstitution after alpha-beta-depleted transplantation in children. Whole-study findings and limits: At around two months after transplant, the alpha-beta T cells were reportedly derived from several hundred expanded clones that came from non-depleted graft cells. After one year, T-cell counts and TCRbeta diversity mostly came from new T cells.

Trimming at V came to 3 bases and at J to 3 bases, leaving 7 bases not matched to a gene. CDR1 is SGHRS, CDR2 YFSETQ, per germline. The length of the CDR3 is 17 residues. This clonotype was seen repeatedly, ten times or more. Its antigen remains unknown. Library preparation (for TCRbeta) was performed with unique molecular identifiers. MiXCR, run by TCRdb on the PCR reads, gives a single entry per CDR3 protein. The sample has approximately 190,000 distinct CDR3 sequences; 6.3% are singletons. This chain connects TRBV5-1 to TRBJ2-3; TRBD2 agrees at 13 bases. The sample consisted of PBMCs, taken before TCRalphabeta/CD19-depleted stem cell transplant. The receptor comes from a girl under three years old with combined immunodeficiency, due to receive a stem cell transplant. CDR3 bases: TGCGCCAGCAGCTGGACTAGCGGGAGCGAGAGTACAGATACGCAGTATTTT. Translated: CASSWTSGSESTDTQYF.